Presented here are 3 T cell receptor beta chains from one specimen sequenced in a study of OX40 agonist ivuxolimab in advanced cancers. Generated by immunoSEQ multiplex PCR, the TCRdb table keeps only in-frame clones and is missing some. Of some 17,000 clones in the sample, 75% to 90% were seen once. Here the sequenced sample was CD4+ or CD8+ T cells sorted from blood, taken in a trial of the OX40 agonist ivuxolimab. Every receptor here comes from an adult with an advanced solid tumor such as melanoma, head and neck, liver or kidney cancer.

This chain connects TRBV29-1 to TRBJ2-1, with 8 bases lining up with TRBD2. Trimming removed 0 bases from V and 8 bases from J; junction bases left unmatched: 18. This CDR3 contains 18 residues. The V gene's germline CDR1 is SQVTM and CDR2 ANQGSEA. The CDR3 here is CSVEDIRVGKREKDEQFF. The CDR3 DNA sequence: TGCAGCGTTGAAGATATACGTGTGGGGAAGCGGGAGAAAGATGAGCAGTTCTTC.

V usage is TRBV10-3 and J usage is TRBJ2-1; weak D call: TRBD2 (5 bases). Trimming took off 0 bases at V and 0 bases at J, with 9 bases between the two ends. CDR1 and CDR2 (germline): ENHRY, SYGVKD. This CDR3 spans 16 amino acids. The CDR3 nucleotides read TGTGCCATCAGTGAGTCGGAAGGGAGCTCCTACAATGAGCAGTTCTTC. Encoded protein: CAISESEGSSYNEQFF.

The chain couples TRBV6-5 to TRBJ2-7; 7 bases line up with TRBD1. This CDR3 is built from 14 residues. With V trimmed by 2 bases and J by 2 bases, 3 bases remained unmatched. Germline V CDR1 and CDR2: MNHEY, SVGAGI. CDR3 protein: CASSYRGRPYEQYF. The CDR3 DNA reads as TGTGCCAGCAGTTACAGGGGGCGGCCCTACGAGCAGTACTTC.